Given below is one T cell receptor beta chain in context. This record belongs to a study of blood T cell repertoires in COVID-19. Study information: Spain, Italy and the United States supplied samples that represented acute and convalescent COVID-19. Nucleic acid was either cDNA or gDNA, and it came from T cells, B-cell-depleted T cells, or PBMCs.

The CDR3 runs 17 residues. Germline trimming cut 3 bases from V and 9 bases from J; bases unmatched to any gene: 15. Germline V CDR1 and CDR2: MNHNS, SASEGT. Seattle cases were enrolled at active infection and followed longitudinally. How the authors handled the data: Amplification from reference gene primers served as the basis for estimated nucleated cell counts. Only in-frame clones appear in the TCRdb table, and some are missing; sequencing was by immunoSEQ multiplex PCR. V and J calls and clone size are those listed in that table; D and trimming were worked out from the DNA. The sample yields roughly 160,000 clones, 80% to 90% seen once.

What was sequenced was peripheral blood. This chain links TRBV6-1 with TRBJ1-5; 9 nucleotides line up with TRBD1. This TCR was recovered from a woman in her seventies with COVID-19, enrolled during active disease. CDR3 nucleotides: TGTGCCAGCAGTGAGAGGGGACAGGGCCTTATGTTGCGGCCCCAGCATTTT. This sequence encodes CASSERGQGLMLRPQHF.